The rows below give T cell receptor beta chains drawn from one sample of a study of T-cell memory formation after mild COVID-19. TCRdb independently ran MiXCR on the 5' RACE reads; one entry per CDR3 protein. Of 470,000 or so distinct CDR3 sequences in the sample, roughly 23% were seen once. Source material: PBMCs or a T cell subset sorted from them (not recorded which). The receptors come from an adult woman who had mild COVID-19 (a few samples of this study predate the infection). Cell type and time point are not known. CDR3s include the opening cysteine and the closing phenylalanine or tryptophan. D genes are given only for firm matches. Some rows have no size entry. The others give once, few or many, or a class for an expanded clone.

DNA: TGTGCCAGCAGCCGGGGACTAGCGGGGGAGTACAATGAGCAGTTCTTC
CDR3: CASSRGLAGEYNEQFF
D: TRBD2
V: TRBV4-2
J: TRBJ2-1
size: -

DNA: TGTGCCAGCAGACGGGGAAGCGGGAGGGCGAAGACCCAGTACTTC
CDR3: CASRRGSGRAKTQYF
D: TRBD2
V: TRBV12-3/TRBV12-4
J: TRBJ2-5
size: -

DNA: TGCGCCAGCAGCCTGACCGGGGGGAGCTCCTACGAGCAGTACTTC
CDR3: CASSLTGGSSYEQYF
D: TRBD2
V: TRBV4-1
J: TRBJ2-7
size: few

DNA: TGCAGTGCTAGAAATTGGCAGTCCAGCTCCTACGAGCAGTACTTC
CDR3: CSARNWQSSSYEQYF
D: -
V: TRBV20-1
J: TRBJ2-7
size: once

DNA: TGTGCCAGTAGGGCAAGGATCAATGAGCAGTTCTTC
CDR3: CASRARINEQFF
D: -
V: TRBV19
J: TRBJ2-1
size: few

DNA: TGCAGTGCAAGGACAGGGGGCGCGTCCTACGAGCAGTACTTC
CDR3: CSARTGGASYEQYF
D: TRBD1
V: TRBV20-1
J: TRBJ2-7
size: few

DNA: TGTGCCAGCAGTGAATGGGGGACTGAGCAGTTCTTC
CDR3: CASSEWGTEQFF
D: -
V: TRBV6-1
J: TRBJ2-1
size: once

DNA: TGTGCCAGCAGCTTAGCTTCTAGCGGGGGGATCTACGAGCAGTACTTC
CDR3: CASSLASSGGIYEQYF
D: TRBD2
V: TRBV11-2
J: TRBJ2-7
size: many

DNA: TGTGCCAGTAGTGACAGGGAAAATCAGCCCCAGCATTTT
CDR3: CASSDRENQPQHF
D: TRBD1
V: TRBV19
J: TRBJ1-5
size: -

DNA: TGTGCCAGCACCAGGGGACAGCTCTATGGCTACACCTTC
CDR3: CASTRGQLYGYTF
D: TRBD1
V: TRBV12-3/TRBV12-4
J: TRBJ1-2
size: -

DNA: TGTGCCAGCAGCCTCCCGGTAGCTAATGAAAAACTGTTTTTT
CDR3: CASSLPVANEKLFF
D: -
V: TRBV7-9
J: TRBJ1-4
size: -

DNA: TGTGCCAGCAGCCAAGGTGGCAGGGACATTCAGTACTTC
CDR3: CASSQGGRDIQYF
D: -
V: TRBV3-1
J: TRBJ2-4
size: -

DNA: TGTGCCAGCAGTTATGGTCTGGGGGCAGGATATGAGACCCAGTACTTC
CDR3: CASSYGLGAGYETQYF
D: -
V: TRBV6-9
J: TRBJ2-5
size: -

DNA: TGTGCCAGCAGTTACTCGGGACTAGATGAGCAGTTCTTC
CDR3: CASSYSGLDEQFF
D: TRBD2
V: TRBV6-2/TRBV6-3
J: TRBJ2-1
size: few

DNA: TGTGCCAGCAGCCGACAGGTATCTGGTGGCTACACCTTC
CDR3: CASSRQVSGGYTF
D: -
V: TRBV5-5
J: TRBJ1-2
size: -

DNA: TGTGCCACCAGCAGAGATTCGGGAATCCGTACAGATACGCAGTATTTT
CDR3: CATSRDSGIRTDTQYF
D: -
V: TRBV15
J: TRBJ2-3
size: -

DNA: TGTGCCAGCACCCTTCGTAGCGGGGGGGCCCACGAGCAGTACTTC
CDR3: CASTLRSGGAHEQYF
D: TRBD2
V: TRBV12-3/TRBV12-4
J: TRBJ2-7
size: few

DNA: TGCGCCAGCAGCCAAGCGAGGACAGGGGGCGACGAGCAGTACTTC
CDR3: CASSQARTGGDEQYF
D: TRBD1
V: TRBV4-1
J: TRBJ2-7
size: few

DNA: TGTGCCAGCAGTGATGTGGGGGATGAGCAGTTCTTC
CDR3: CASSDVGDEQFF
D: -
V: TRBV2
J: TRBJ2-1
size: -

DNA: TGTGCCACCTCGGGACAGGGGAATGAAAAACTGTTTTTT
CDR3: CATSGQGNEKLFF
D: TRBD1
V: TRBV7-8
J: TRBJ1-4
size: -

DNA: TGCGCCAGCAGCTTCCTACAGGGCGGTAACACCGGGGAGCTGTTTTTT
CDR3: CASSFLQGGNTGELFF
D: -
V: TRBV5-1
J: TRBJ2-2
size: -

DNA: TGTGCCAGCAGTTCCAGGGGGCGCGAAGCTAACTATGGCTACACCTTC
CDR3: CASSSRGREANYGYTF
D: TRBD1
V: TRBV12-3/TRBV12-4
J: TRBJ1-2
size: -

DNA: TGCAGTGCTAGACGTTCCCAAAATGAGCAGTTCTTC
CDR3: CSARRSQNEQFF
D: -
V: TRBV20-1
J: TRBJ2-1
size: few

DNA: TGCAGTGCTAGACAGGGGGCAACAAATGAAAAACTGTTTTTT
CDR3: CSARQGATNEKLFF
D: TRBD1
V: TRBV20-1
J: TRBJ1-4
size: -

DNA: TGTGCCAGCAGCACCGCTAGCGGGTTGTACGAGCAGTACTTC
CDR3: CASSTASGLYEQYF
D: TRBD2
V: TRBV6-5
J: TRBJ2-7
size: few

DNA: TGTGCCAGCAGCTACAGAGACCTGAGAGCCGGCACTGAAGCTTTCTTT
CDR3: CASSYRDLRAGTEAFF
D: -
V: TRBV5-5
J: TRBJ1-1
size: few

DNA: TGTGCCAGCAGCTCCAGGGAGGTAGATGAAAAACTGTTTTTT
CDR3: CASSSREVDEKLFF
D: -
V: TRBV7-9
J: TRBJ1-4
size: few

DNA: TGTGCCAGCAGTTCATCCCTGGGGGGGGGCTCCTACGAGCAGTACTTC
CDR3: CASSSSLGGGSYEQYF
D: TRBD2
V: TRBV12-3/TRBV12-4
J: TRBJ2-7
size: -

DNA: TGCGCCAGCAGCCATGGTGCAGCTACCTACGAGCAGTACTTC
CDR3: CASSHGAATYEQYF
D: -
V: TRBV4-1
J: TRBJ2-7
size: few